This T cell receptor (beta chain) was identified during a study of T-cell reconstitution after alpha-beta-depleted transplantation in children (dated by TCRdb to about 2016). Notes on the research overall: The study quantitatively tracked T-cell immune reconstitution after TCRalphabeta/CD19-depleted allogeneic hematopoietic cell transplantation in children using TCR repertoire profiling.

Library generation was performed with PCR. TCRdb records Illumina HiSeq 2500 as the sequencer. Molecular barcoding was employed in the preparation of TCR libraries, with unique molecular identifiers being used to normalize TCRbeta repertoire quantification. The public reads were reprocessed in TCRdb via fastp at Q25 and MiXCR, keeping in-frame beta chains. Rows are combined by CDR3 protein, so each entry shows the most common genes and DNA. The sample table lists roughly 180,000 distinct CDR3 sequences, about 15% of them with a count of one. Approximately 13% of the sample comes from the top ten. This clonotype appeared many times. Its antigen has not been determined. No base quality values were provided; no much bigger clone lies one nucleotide off. The CDR3 has 14 amino acids, counting the end cysteine and phenylalanine. CDR3 DNA only is kept here, 42 bases in frame from base 1. V and J lose 3 bases and 4 bases, and a span of 12 bases separates them.

The TCR sequence derives from a human donor who donated a stem cell graft to a child with acute lymphoblastic leukemia. Recombination connected TRBV12-3 or TRBV12-4 to TRBJ1-2; the best D guess is TRBD1, with 5 bases matching. The material was PBMCs from the stem cell graft donor, obtained from the stem cell graft. The CDR3 region has the sequence CASSFPGGAYGYTF. DNA sequence: TGTGCCAGCAGTTTCCCGGGGGGAGCCTATGGCTACACCTTC.